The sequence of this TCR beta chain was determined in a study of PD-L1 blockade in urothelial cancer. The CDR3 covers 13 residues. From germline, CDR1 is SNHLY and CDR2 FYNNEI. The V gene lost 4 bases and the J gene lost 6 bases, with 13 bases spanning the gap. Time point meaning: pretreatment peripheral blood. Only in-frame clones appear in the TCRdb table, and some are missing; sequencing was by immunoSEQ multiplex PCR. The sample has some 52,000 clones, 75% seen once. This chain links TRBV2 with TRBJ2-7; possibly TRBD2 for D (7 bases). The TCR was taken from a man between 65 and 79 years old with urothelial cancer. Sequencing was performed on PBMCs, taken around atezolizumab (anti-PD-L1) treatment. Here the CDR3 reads CASSAKGGREQYF. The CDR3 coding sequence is TGTGCCAGCAGTGCTAAGGGGGGGCGCGAGCAGTACTTC.